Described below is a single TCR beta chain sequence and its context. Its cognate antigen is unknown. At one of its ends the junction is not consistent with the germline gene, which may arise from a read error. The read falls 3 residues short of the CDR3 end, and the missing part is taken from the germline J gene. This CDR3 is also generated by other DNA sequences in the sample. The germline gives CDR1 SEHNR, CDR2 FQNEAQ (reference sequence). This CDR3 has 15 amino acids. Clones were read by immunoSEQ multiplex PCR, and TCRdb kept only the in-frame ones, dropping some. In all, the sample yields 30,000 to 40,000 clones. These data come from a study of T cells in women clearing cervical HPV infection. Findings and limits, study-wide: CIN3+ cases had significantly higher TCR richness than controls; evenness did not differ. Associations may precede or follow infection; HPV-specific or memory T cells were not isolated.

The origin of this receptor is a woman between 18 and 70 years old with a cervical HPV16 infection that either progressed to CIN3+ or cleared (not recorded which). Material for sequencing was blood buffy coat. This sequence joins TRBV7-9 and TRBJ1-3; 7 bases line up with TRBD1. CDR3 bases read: TGTGCCAGCAGCTTATCCACAGGGGATGGAAACACT. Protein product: CASSLSTGDGNT. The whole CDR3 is CASSLSTGDGNTIYF.